This T cell receptor beta chain was sequenced during a study of blood T cell repertoires in COVID-19. Study summary: The United States, Italy and Spain provided the acute and convalescent COVID-19 samples.

V shed 8 bases and J shed 0 bases, with 16 bases lying between them. The CDR3 has 15 amino acids. Germline CDR1 SEHNR, CDR2 FQNEAQ (reference sequence). Data came from immunoSEQ multiplex PCR; TCRdb stores just in-frame clones and leaves some out. Here the sample spans approximately 250,000 clones, roughly 80% being singletons. Sequencing was carried out using peripheral blood. This chain connects TRBV7-9 to TRBJ1-2, with D possibly TRBD1 on 5 matching bases. The source of this sequence is a woman aged 45-65 years with acute or convalescent COVID-19. The CDR3 spells CASSGGDRANYGYTF. Here the CDR3 DNA reads TGTGCCAGCTCCGGCGGGGACCGAGCTAACTATGGCTACACCTTC.